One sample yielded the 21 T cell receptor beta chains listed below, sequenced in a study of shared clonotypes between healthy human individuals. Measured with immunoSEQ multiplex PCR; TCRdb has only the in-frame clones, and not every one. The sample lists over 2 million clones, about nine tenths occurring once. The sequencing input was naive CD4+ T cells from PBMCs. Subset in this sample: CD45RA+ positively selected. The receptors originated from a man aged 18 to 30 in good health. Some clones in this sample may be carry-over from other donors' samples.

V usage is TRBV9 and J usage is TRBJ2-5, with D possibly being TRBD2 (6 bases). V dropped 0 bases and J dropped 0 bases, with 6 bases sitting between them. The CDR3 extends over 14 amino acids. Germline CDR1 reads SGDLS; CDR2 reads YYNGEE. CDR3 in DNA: TGTGCCAGCAGCGTAGCGGGGGACCAAGAGACCCAGTACTTC. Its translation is CASSVAGDQETQYF.

CDR3 amino acids: CASSITGTWADTQYF. The CDR3 DNA follows: TGTGCCAGTAGTATAACAGGGACTTGGGCAGATACGCAGTATTTT. The chain combines TRBV19 with TRBJ2-3, with D perhaps TRBD1 or TRBD2 (6 bases each). Germline V gene lookup returns CDR1 LNHDA and CDR2 SQIVND (reference sequence). The V end lost 2 bases, the J end lost 4 bases, and 13 bases lay between the germline ends. The CDR3 has 15 amino acids. The full variable domain, its missing parts supplied by reference TRBV19 and TRBJ2-3, is DGGITQSPKYLFRKEGQNVTLSCEQNLNHDAMYWYRQDPGQGLRLIYYSQIVNDFQKGDIAEGYSVSREKKESFPLTVTSAQKNPTAFYLCASSITGTWADTQYFGPGTRLTVL.

In DNA, the CDR3 is TGTGCCAGCAGCCAAGATCCGCGGGAGGGCCGGGCCGAGCAGTACTTC. Its translation is CASSQDPREGRAEQYF. The gene calls are TRBV4-2 and TRBJ2-7, with 9 nucleotides matching TRBD2. The CDR3 consists of 16 residues. The germline V gene has CDR1 LGHNA and CDR2 YNFKEQ. V lost 0 bases to trimming and J lost 6 bases; unmatched junction nucleotides: 9.

The CDR3 loop is CASSLSPGANYGYTF. CDR3 nucleotides: TGTGCCAGCAGTTTATCGCCAGGGGCAAACTATGGCTACACCTTC. This sequence joins TRBV27 and TRBJ1-2; perhaps TRBD1 as D (6 bases). The CDR3 is 15 residues long. Germline assignment: CDR1 MNHEY and CDR2 SMNVEV (reference sequence). The V and J ends lost 0 bases and 2 bases respectively, with 10 bases between them.

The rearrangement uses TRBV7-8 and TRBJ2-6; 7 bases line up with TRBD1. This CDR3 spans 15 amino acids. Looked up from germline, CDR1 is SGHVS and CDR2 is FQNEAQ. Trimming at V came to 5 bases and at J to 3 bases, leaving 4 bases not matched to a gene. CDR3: CASSTDRVGANVLTF. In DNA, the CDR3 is TGTGCCAGCAGCACAGACAGGGTTGGGGCCAACGTCCTGACTTTC.

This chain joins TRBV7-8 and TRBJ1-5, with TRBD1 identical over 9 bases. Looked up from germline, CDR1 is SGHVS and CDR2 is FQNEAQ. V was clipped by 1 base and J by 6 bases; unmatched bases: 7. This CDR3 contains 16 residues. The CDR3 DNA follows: TGTGCCAGCAGCTTAGATGACAGGGGGAAGGGTCAGCCCCAGCATTTT. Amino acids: CASSLDDRGKGQPQHF. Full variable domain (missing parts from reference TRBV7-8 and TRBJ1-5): GAGVSQSPRYKVAKRGQDVALRCDPISGHVSLFWYQQALGQGPEFLTYFQNEAQLDKSGLPSDRFFAERPEGSVSTLKIQRTQQEDSAVYLCASSLDDRGKGQPQHFGDGTRLSIL.

The CDR3 protein is CASSLHRGRGYTF. Written as DNA, the CDR3 is TGTGCCAGCAGCCTTCACAGGGGAAGAGGCTACACCTTC. The genes are TRBV28 and TRBJ1-2, with TRBD1 matching over 7 bases. V gave up 6 bases and J gave up 8 bases; unmatched junction bases: 9. The CDR3 covers 13 residues. Germline V gives CDR1 MDHEN, CDR2 SYDVKM.

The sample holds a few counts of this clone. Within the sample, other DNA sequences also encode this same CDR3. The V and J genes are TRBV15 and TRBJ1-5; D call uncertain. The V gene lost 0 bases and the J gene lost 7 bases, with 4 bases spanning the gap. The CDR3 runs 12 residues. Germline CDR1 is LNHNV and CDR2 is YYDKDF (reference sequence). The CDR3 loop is CATSRDNQPQHF. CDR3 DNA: TGTGCCACCAGCAGAGATAACCAGCCCCAGCATTTT.

CDR3 DNA sequence: TGTGCCAGCAGCGGACAATTCACCGGGGAGCTGTTTTTT. Its protein product is CASSGQFTGELFF. This chain joins TRBV2 and TRBJ2-2, with TRBD1 as a possible D gene (5 bases). The V and J ends lost 6 bases and 4 bases respectively, with 9 bases between them. Germline V gene data show CDR1 as SNHLY and CDR2 as FYNNEI. The length of the CDR3 is 13 residues.

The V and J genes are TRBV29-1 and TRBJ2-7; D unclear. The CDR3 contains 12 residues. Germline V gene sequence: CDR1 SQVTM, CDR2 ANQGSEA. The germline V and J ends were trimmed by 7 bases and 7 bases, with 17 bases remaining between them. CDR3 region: CSGWTATSEQYF. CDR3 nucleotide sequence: TGCAGCGGGTGGACGGCTACGAGTGAGCAGTACTTC.

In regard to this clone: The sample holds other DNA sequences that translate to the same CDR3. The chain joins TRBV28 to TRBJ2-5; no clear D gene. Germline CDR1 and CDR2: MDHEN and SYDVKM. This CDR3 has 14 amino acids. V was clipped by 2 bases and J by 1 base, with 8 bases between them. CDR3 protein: CASSLASGQETQYF. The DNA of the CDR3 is TGTGCCAGCAGTTTAGCGTCAGGCCAAGAGACCCAGTACTTC.

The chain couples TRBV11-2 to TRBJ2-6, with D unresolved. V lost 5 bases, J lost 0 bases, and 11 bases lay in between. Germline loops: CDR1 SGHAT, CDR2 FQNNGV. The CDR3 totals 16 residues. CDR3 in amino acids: CASSPIVVSGANVLTF. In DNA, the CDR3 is TGTGCCAGCAGCCCAATCGTTGTCTCTGGGGCCAACGTCCTGACTTTC.

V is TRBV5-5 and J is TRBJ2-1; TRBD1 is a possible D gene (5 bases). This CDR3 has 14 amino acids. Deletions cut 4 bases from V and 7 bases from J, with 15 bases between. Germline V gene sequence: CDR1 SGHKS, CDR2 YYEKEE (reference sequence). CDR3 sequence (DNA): TGTGCCAGCAGCCCACAAGGGGCTAGGAATGAGCAGTTCTTC. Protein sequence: CASSPQGARNEQFF.

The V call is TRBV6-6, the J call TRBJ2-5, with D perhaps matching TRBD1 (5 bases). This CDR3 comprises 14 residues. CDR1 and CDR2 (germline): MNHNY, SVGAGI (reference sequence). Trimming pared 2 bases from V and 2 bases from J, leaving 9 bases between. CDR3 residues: CASSYTTVQETQYF. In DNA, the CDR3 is TGTGCCAGCAGTTACACGACAGTTCAAGAGACCCAGTACTTC.

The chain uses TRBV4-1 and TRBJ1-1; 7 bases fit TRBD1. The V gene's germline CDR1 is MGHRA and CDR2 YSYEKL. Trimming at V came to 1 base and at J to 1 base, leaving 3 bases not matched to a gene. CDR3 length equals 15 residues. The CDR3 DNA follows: TGCGCCAGCAGCCAAGTAGGGACAGAGAACACTGAAGCTTTCTTT. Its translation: CASSQVGTENTEAFF.

CDR3 region: CASSNIAYRATPINYGYTF. The CDR3 DNA reads TGTGCCAGCAGCAACATTGCATACAGGGCGACTCCCATTAACTATGGCTACACCTTC. The chain employs TRBV21-1 and TRBJ1-2; whether TRBD1, the table's D call, matches the DNA was not checked. TRBV21-1 is recorded as a pseudogene. The CDR3 length is 19 residues.

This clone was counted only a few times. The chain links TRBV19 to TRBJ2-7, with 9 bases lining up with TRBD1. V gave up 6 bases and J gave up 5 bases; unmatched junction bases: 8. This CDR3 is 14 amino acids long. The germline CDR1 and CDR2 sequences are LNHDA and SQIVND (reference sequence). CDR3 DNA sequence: TGTGCCAGTAGGAAACGACAGGGGGGCCACGAGCAGTACTTC. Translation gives CASRKRQGGHEQYF. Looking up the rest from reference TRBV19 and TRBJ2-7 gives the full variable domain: DGGITQSPKYLFRKEGQNVTLSCEQNLNHDAMYWYRQDPGQGLRLIYYSQIVNDFQKGDIAEGYSVSREKKESFPLTVTSAQKNPTAFYLCASRKRQGGHEQYFGPGTRLTVT.

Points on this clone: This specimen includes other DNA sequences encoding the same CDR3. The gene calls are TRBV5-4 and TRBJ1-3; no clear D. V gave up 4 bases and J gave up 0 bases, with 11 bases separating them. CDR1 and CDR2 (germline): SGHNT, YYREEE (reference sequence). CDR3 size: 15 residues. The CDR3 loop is CASSSGGSSGNTIYF. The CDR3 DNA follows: TGTGCCAGCAGCAGCGGAGGGAGCTCTGGAAACACCATATATTTT.

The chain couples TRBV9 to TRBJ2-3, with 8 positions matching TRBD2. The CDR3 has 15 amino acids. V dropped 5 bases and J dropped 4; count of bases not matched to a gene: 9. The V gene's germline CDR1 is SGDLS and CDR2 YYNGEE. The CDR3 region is CASSPQAGEADTQYF. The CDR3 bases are TGTGCCAGCAGTCCCCAAGCGGGAGAAGCAGATACGCAGTATTTT.

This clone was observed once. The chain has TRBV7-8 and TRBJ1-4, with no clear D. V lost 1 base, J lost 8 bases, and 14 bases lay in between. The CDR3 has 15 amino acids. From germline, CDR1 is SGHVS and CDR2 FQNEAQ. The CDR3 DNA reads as TGTGCCAGCAGCTTAGGTCGGTCGGCAGCCGAAAAACTGTTTTTT. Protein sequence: CASSLGRSAAEKLFF.

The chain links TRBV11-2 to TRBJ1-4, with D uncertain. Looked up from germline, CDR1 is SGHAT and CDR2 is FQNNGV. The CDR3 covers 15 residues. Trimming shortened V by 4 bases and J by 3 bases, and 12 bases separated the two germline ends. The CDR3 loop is CASSSPRGANEKLFF. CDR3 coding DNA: TGTGCCAGCAGCTCCCCCCGGGGAGCTAATGAAAAACTGTTTTTT.